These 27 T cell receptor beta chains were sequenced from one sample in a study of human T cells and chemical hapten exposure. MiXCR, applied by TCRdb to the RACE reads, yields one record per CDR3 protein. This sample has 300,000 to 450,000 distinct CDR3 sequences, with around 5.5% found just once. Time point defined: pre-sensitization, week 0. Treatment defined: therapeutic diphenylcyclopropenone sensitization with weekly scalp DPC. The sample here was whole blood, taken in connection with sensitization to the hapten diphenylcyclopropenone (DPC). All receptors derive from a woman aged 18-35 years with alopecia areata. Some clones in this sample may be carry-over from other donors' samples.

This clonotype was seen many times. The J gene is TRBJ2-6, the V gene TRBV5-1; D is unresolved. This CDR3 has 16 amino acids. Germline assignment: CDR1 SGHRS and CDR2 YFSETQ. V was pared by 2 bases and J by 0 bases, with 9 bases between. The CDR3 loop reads CASSFDVLSGANVLTF. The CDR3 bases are TGCGCCAGCAGCTTCGACGTTCTCTCTGGGGCCAACGTCCTGACTTTC.

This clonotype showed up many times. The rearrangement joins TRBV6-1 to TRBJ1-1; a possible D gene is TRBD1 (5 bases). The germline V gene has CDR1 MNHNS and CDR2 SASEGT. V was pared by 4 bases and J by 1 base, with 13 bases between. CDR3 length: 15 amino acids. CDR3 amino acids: CASSAGPSPNTEAFF. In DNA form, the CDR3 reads TGTGCCAGCAGTGCGGGGCCCTCTCCGAACACTGAAGCTTTCTTT.

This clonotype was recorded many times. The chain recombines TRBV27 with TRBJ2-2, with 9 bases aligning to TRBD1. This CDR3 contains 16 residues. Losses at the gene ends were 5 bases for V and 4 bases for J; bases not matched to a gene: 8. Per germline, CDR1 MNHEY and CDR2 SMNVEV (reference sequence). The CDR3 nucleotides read TGTGCCAGCAGTCCGGACAGGGGCTGGAGCACCGGGGAGCTGTTTTTT. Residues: CASSPDRGWSTGELFF.

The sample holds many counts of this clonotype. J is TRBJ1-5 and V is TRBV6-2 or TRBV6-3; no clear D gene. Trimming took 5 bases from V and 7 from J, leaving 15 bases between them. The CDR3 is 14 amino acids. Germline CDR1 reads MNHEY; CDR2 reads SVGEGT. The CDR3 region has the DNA TGTGCCAGCAGTCCCGTAGCCACCTGGCAGCCCCAGCATTTT. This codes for CASSPVATWQPQHF.

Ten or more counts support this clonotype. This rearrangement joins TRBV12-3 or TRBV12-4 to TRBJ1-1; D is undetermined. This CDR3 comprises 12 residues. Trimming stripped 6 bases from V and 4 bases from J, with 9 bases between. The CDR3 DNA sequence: TGTGCCAGCAGCTTGAAAGCCACTGAAGCTTTCTTT. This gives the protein CASSLKATEAFF.

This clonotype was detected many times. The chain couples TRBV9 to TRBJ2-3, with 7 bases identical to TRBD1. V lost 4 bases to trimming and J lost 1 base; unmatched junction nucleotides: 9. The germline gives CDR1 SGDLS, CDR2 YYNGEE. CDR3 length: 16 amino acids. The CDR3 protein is CASSNRDTGGTDTQYF. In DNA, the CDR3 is TGTGCCAGCAGCAACCGGGACACAGGGGGCACAGATACGCAGTATTTT.

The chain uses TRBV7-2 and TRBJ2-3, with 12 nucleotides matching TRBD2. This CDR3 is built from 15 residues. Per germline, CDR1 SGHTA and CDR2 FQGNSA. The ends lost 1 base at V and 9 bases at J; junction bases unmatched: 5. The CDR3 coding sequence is TGTGCCAGCAGCTTAGGACTAGCGGGGGCCCGGACGCAGTATTTT. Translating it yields CASSLGLAGARTQYF.

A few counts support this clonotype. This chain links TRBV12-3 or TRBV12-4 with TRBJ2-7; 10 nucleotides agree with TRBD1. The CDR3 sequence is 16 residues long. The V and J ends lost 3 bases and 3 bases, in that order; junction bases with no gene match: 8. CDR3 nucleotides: TGTGCCAGCAGTTTTAGTCTGGGACAGGGGCGCTACGAGCAGTACTTC. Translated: CASSFSLGQGRYEQYF.

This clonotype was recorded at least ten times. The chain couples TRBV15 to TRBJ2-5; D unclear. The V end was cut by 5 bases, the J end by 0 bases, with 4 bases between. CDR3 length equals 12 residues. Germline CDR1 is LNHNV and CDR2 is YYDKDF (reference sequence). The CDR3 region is CATSQNQETQYF. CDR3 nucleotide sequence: TGTGCCACCAGCCAGAACCAAGAGACCCAGTACTTC.

Here the CDR3 reads CSVKATQNTEAFF. DNA for the CDR3: TGCAGCGTCAAGGCGACCCAGAACACTGAAGCTTTCTTT. The V and J genes are TRBV29-1 and TRBJ1-1; no reliable D call. Deletions cut 6 bases from V and 1 base from J, with 12 bases between. The CDR3 loop spans 13 amino acids. Germline lookup yields CDR1 SQVTM and CDR2 ANQGSEA.

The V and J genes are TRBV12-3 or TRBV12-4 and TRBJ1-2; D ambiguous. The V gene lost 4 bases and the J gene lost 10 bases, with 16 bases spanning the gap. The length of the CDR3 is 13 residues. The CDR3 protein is CASSYTQMSLYTF. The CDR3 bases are TGTGCCAGCAGTTATACCCAAATGAGCCTCTACACCTTC.

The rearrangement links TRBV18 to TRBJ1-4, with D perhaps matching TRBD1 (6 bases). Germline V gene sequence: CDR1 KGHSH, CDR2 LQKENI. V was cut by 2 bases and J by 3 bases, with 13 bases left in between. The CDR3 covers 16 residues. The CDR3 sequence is CASSPVTDSSNEKLFF. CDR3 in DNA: TGTGCCAGCTCACCAGTAACGGACAGCTCTAATGAAAAACTGTTTTTT.

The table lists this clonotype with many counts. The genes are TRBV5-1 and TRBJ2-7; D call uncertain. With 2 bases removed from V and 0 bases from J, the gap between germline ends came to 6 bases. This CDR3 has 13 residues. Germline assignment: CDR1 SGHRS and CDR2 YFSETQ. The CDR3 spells CASSLDNSYEQYF. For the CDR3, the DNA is TGCGCCAGCAGCTTAGACAACTCCTACGAGCAGTACTTC. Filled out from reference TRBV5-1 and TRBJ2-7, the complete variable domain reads KAGVTQTPRYLIKTRGQQVTLSCSPISGHRSVSWYQQTPGQGLQFLFEYFSETQRNKGNFPGRFSGRQFSNSRSEMNVSTLELGDSALYLCASSLDNSYEQYFGPGTRLTVT.

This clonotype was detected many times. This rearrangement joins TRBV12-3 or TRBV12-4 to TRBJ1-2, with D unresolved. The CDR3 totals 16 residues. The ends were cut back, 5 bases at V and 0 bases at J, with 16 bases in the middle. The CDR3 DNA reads TGTGCCAGCAGTCCTACAGTAGGCTCAGCTAACTATGGCTACACCTTC. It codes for CASSPTVGSANYGYTF.

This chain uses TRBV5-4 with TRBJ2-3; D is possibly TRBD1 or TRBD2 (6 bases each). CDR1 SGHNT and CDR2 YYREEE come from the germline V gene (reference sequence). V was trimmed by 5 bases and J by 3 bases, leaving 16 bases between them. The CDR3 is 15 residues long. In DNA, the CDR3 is TGTGCCAGCAGGCCACAAGGGGGGCCAACAGATACGCAGTATTTT. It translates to CASRPQGGPTDTQYF.

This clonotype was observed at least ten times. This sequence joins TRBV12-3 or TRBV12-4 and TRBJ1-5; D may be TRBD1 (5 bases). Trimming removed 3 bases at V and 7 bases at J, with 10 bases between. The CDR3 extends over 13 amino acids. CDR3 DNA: TGTGCCAGCAGTTTCGGGGGATTGCAGCCCCAGCATTTT. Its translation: CASSFGGLQPQHF.

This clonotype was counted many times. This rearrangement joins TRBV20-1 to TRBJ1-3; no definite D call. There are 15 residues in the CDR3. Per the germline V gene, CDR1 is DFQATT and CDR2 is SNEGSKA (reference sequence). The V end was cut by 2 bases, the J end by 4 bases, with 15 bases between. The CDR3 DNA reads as TGCAGTGCTAGACAGTCCCGGGTAGCCGGAAACACCATATATTTT. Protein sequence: CSARQSRVAGNTIYF.

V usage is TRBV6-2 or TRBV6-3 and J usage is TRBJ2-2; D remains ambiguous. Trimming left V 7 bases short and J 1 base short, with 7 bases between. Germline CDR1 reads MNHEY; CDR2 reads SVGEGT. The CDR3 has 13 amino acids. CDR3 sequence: CASNKQNTGELFF. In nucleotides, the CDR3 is TGTGCCAGCAACAAGCAGAACACCGGGGAGCTGTTTTTT.

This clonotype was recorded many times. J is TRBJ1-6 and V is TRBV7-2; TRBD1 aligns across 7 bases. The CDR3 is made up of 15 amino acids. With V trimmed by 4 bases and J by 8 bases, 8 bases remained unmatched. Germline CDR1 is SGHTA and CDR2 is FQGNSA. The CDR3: CASSSVAGGDSPLHF. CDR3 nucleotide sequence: TGTGCCAGCAGCTCAGTCGCAGGGGGGGATTCACCCCTCCACTTT.

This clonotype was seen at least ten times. The CDR3 bases are TGCAGTGCCCCGGAGGTTCCTAGTGCTTTCTTT. Its protein product is CSAPEVPSAFF. This sequence joins TRBV20-1 and TRBJ1-1; D not resolved. The germline gives CDR1 DFQATT, CDR2 SNEGSKA (reference sequence). The ends were cut back, 6 bases at V and 11 bases at J, with 16 bases in the middle. CDR3 length: 11 amino acids.

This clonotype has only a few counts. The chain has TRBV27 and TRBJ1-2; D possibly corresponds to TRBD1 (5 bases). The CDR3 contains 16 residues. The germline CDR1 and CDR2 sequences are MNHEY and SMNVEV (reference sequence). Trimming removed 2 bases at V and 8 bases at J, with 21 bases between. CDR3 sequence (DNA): TGTGCCAGCAGTTTACTTGGGACCTCCAAACTAGGGGGCTACACCTTC. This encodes CASSLLGTSKLGGYTF.

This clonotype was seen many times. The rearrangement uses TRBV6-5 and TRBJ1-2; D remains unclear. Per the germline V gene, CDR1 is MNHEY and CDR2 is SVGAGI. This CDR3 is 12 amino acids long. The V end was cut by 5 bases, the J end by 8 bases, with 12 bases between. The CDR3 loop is CASSPDTRGYTF. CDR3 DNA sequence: TGTGCCAGCAGTCCGGATACGAGAGGCTACACCTTC.

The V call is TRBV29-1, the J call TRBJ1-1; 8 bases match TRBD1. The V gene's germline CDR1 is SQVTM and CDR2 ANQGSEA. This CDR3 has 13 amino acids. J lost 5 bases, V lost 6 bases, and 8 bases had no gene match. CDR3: CSVGQERRTEAFF. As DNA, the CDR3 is TGCAGCGTGGGACAGGAGCGTCGGACTGAAGCTTTCTTT.

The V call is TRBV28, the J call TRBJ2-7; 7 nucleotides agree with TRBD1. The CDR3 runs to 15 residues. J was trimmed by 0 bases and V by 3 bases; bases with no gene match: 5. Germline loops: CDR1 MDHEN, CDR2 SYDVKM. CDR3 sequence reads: CASSFLRDSSYEQYF. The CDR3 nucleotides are TGTGCCAGCAGTTTCCTCCGGGACAGCTCCTACGAGCAGTACTTC.

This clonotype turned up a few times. The CDR3: CASSQAGTSFDEQFF. The CDR3 region has the DNA TGTGCCAGCAGCCAAGCCGGGACTAGCTTCGATGAGCAGTTCTTC. The chain couples TRBV4-2 to TRBJ2-1; TRBD2 matches at 9 bases. V was pared by 1 base and J by 8 bases, with 6 bases of the junction left unmatched. Germline V gene sequence: CDR1 LGHNA, CDR2 YNFKEQ. The CDR3 loop spans 15 amino acids.

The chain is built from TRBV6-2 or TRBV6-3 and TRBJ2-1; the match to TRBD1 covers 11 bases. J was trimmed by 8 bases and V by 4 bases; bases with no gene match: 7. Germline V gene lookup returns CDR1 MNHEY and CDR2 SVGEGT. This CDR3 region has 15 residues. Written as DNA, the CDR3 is TGTGCCAGCAGTTCCGGGACAGGGGGGTTCTATGAGCAGTTCTTC. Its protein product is CASSSGTGGFYEQFF.

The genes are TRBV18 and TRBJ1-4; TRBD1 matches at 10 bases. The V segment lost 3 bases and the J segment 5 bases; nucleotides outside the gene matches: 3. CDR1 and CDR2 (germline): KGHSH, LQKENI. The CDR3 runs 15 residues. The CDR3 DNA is TGTGCCAGCTCACCTGGGACAGGGGCCAATGAAAAACTGTTTTTT. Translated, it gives CASSPGTGANEKLFF.